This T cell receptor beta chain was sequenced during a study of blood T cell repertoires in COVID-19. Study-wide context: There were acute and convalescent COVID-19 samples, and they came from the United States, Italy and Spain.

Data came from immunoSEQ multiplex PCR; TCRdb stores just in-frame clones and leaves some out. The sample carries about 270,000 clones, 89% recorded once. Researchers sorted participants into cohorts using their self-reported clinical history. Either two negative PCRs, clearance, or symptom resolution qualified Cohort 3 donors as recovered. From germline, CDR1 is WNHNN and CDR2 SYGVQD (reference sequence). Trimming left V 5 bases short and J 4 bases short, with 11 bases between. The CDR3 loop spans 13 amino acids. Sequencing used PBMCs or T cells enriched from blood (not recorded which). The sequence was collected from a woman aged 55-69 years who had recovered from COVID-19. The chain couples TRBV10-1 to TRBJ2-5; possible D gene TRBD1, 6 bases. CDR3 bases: TGCGCCAGCAGTTCGGCAGGGGCAGAGACCCAGTACTTC. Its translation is CASSSAGAETQYF.